The present entry profiles one T cell receptor beta chain with its context. Its target antigen remains unknown. The record has no base qualities; no much larger clone is one base away. The entire isolated RNA was reverse transcribed using the High Capacity cDNA Reverse Transcription Kit, and thus expressed TCRB transcripts were sequenced. Naive, central memory and regulatory T cell samples underwent deep immunoSEQ sequencing, averaging about 3.57 million total reads per sample. Sorted cells were lysed in RLT buffer, and RNA was extracted using DNase-treated RNeasy Micro or Mini kits according to cell number. Each cell subset was processed on its own to prevent cross-contamination, while patient and healthy donor samples were processed together. Using the immunoSEQ multiplex PCR, TCRB sequences were amplified from cDNA into 87-bp fragments spanning the CDR3 region. Sequencing of the amplicons was performed on the Illumina HiSeq platform. In the original analysis: Synthetic template baselines were used to correct PCR bias computationally, reads within Hamming distance 2 were collapsed, and singletons that could not be merged were discarded. Reads were aligned against IMGT so that V, D and J genes, CDR3 length and insertions or deletions at six rearrangement sites could be assigned. Within each subset, clonotype counts were normalized to the number of sorted cells before true diversity and Gini coefficients were calculated with the tcR R package. The overlap coefficient, calculated on TCRB nucleotide sequences, was used to measure repertoire sharing. This is the immuneACCESS table as TCRdb keeps it, with only in-frame sequences that have V and J called. A part of the clones is gone; compared with another copy, unresolved V genes explain less than half, and the rest is unexplained. V, J and clone size were drawn from that table, and D and trimming were deduced from the DNA. Within this sample are roughly 150,000 clones, with approximately 10% of them counted one time only. The ten largest clones represent approximately 0.46% of the sample.

CDR1 and CDR2, per the germline V gene (reference sequence), are SEHNR and FQNEAQ. The CDR3 runs 14 amino acids, cysteine and phenylalanine included. The sequence is cut down to CDR3 DNA, 42 bases in frame from base 1. A distance of 13 bases separates the germline ends of V and J, which lose 5 bases and 5 bases respectively. These data belong to a study of beta chain features in type 1 diabetes (dated by TCRdb to between 2017 and 2018). For the study in its entirety: Mean age, gender distribution, total cell number and subset yield were not different between patients and healthy donors. Across all samples, approximately 100 million sorted cells were examined, and cell number per subset correlated strongly with RNA yield. The study compared TCRB repertoires of sorted circulating CD4+ T cell subsets between recently diagnosed type 1 diabetes patients and matched healthy donors. Regulatory and stem cell-like memory subsets were isolated from only 8 patients and roughly eight healthy donors, whereas naive and central memory subsets came from all 30 or so donors.

A single peripheral blood draw of roughly 0.11 L on average was collected from each donor into heparinised tubes. Using a panel that included CD45RO, CCR7, CD25, CD127, CD95 and CD27, naive, central memory, regulatory and stem cell-like memory CD4+ T cells were sorted on a BD FACSAria II. Purity was above 98% for every sorted population. PBMCs were separated immediately by Lymphoprep density gradient centrifugation and were stained directly, without being cultured. So that batch effects would be minimized, each experiment stained and sorted samples in pairs, pairing one healthy donor with one patient. The paper as a whole reports these results and caveats: Shorter templates might be favored by PCR, yet because patient and control samples were amplified and corrected together, any such skew would affect both groups equally. In all four CD4+ subsets, TCRB CDR3 length was moderately but significantly shorter in type 1 diabetes patients. Because cDNA was sequenced instead of genomic DNA, highly expressing activated cells could be over-represented, though the groups showed no difference in activation or CD3 levels. Naive, central memory and regulatory TCRB repertoires appeared to be more similar among patients than among healthy donors. Because small numbers of individuals were included in the HLA sub-analyses, any influence of HLA type on TCRB rearrangement was left unresolved. Fewer insertions and more nucleotide deletions at VDJ recombination sites were observed in patients with type 1 diabetes, implying thymic rearrangement abnormalities.

This TCR was sampled from a man aged 25 to 40 with type 1 diabetes. This chain is built from TRBV7-9 and TRBJ2-1; a weak D assignment points to TRBD2 (6 bases agree). The material sequenced was central memory CD4+ T cells from blood. The nucleotides read TGTGCCAGCAGCCTACGGACTACTGACAATGAGCAGTTCTTC. This is translated as CASSLRTTDNEQFF.